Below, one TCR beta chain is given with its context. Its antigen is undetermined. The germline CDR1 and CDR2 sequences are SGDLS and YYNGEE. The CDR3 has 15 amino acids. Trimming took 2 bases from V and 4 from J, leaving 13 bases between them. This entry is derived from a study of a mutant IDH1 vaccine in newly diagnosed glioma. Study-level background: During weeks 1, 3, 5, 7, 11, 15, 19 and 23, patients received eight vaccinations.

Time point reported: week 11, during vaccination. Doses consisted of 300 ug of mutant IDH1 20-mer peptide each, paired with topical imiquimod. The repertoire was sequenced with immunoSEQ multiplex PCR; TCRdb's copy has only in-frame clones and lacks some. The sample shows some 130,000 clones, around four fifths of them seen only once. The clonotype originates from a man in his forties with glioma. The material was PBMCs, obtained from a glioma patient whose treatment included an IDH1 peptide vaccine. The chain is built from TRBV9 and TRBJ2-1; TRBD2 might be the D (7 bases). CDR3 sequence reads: CASSVSGGSYNEQFF. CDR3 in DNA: TGTGCCAGCAGCGTTTCGGGGGGCTCTTACAATGAGCAGTTCTTC.